The clone carrying this TCR beta chain has a handful of counts. The CDR3 length is 14 residues. J was trimmed by 6 bases and V by 5 bases; bases with no gene match: 7. Germline V gene lookup returns CDR1 LNHDA and CDR2 SQIVND (reference sequence). Constant-segment primers served in 5'RACE that generated TCR alpha and TCR beta cDNA libraries bearing sample barcodes and UMIs. One entry per CDR3 protein, called by TCRdb with MiXCR from the 5' RACE reads. The sample has a few hundred thousand distinct CDR3 sequences; roughly an eighth are singletons. The data derive from a study of T-cell memory formation after mild COVID-19. Study-level information: TCR clusters were mostly confined to one donor each.

Sequencing was carried out using PBMCs or a T cell subset sorted from them (not recorded which). The source of this sequence is a man between 18 and 29 years old who had mild COVID-19 (a few samples of this study predate the infection). Cell type and time point are not known. The V and J genes are TRBV19 and TRBJ2-7; 10 nucleotides match TRBD1. The CDR3 is CASSGDRGLGEQYF. DNA of the CDR3: TGTGCCAGTAGTGGGGACAGGGGATTAGGCGAGCAGTACTTC.